This entry features one T cell receptor (beta chain) sequence. These data are taken from a study of blood T cell repertoires in COVID-19. Trimming cost V 0 bases and J 1 base, with 9 bases left between them. Germline V lookup: CDR1 SGHTA, CDR2 FQGNSA. The CDR3 runs to 15 residues. The assay was immunoSEQ multiplex PCR, and TCRdb's table has in-frame clones only and misses some. This sample has around 190,000 clones, with over 70% found just once. What was sequenced was peripheral blood. The sequence derives from a man in his 60s with acute or convalescent COVID-19. The V gene is TRBV7-2, the J gene TRBJ1-1, with D maybe TRBD1 (6 bases). The CDR3 DNA reads as TGTGCCAGCAGCTTAGCTCGGACAGAGAACACTGAAGCTTTCTTT. The encoded protein is CASSLARTENTEAFF.